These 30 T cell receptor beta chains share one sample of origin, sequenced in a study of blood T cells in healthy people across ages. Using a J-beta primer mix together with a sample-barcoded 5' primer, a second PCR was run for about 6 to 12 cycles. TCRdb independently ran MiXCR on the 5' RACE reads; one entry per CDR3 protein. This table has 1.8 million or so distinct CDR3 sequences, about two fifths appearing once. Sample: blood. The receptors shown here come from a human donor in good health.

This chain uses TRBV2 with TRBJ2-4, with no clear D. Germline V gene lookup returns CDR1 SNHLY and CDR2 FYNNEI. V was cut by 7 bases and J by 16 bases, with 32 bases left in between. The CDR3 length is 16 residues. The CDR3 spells CASTVFPGSSTYGQYF. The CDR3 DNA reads TGTGCCAGCACCGTTTTCCCCGGGTCTTCTACCTACGGGCAATACTTC.

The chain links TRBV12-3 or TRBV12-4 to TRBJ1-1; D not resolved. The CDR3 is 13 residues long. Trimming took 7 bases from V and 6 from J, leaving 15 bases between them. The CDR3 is CASTLGLCPEAFF. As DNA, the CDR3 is TGTGCCAGCACCTTGGGCCTATGCCCTGAAGCTTTCTTT.

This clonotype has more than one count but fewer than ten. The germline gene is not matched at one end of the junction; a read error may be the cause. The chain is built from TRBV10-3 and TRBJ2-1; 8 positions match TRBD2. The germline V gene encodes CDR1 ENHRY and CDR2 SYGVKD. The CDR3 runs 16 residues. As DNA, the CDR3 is TGTGCCATCAGTGTGGCGGGGGGATTTAACTACAATGAGCAGTTCTTT. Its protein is CAISVAGGFNYNEQFF.

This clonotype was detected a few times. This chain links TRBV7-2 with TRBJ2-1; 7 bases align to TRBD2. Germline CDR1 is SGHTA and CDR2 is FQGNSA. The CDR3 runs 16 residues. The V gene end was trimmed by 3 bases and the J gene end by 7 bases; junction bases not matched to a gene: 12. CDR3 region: CASSFLTSLYVNEQFF. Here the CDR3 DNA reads TGTGCCAGCAGCTTCCTGACTAGCTTATACGTAAATGAGCAGTTCTTC.

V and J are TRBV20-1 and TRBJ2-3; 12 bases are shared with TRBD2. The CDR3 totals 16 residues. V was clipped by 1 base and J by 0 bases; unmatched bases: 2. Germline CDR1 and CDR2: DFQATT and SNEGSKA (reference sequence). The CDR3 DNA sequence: TGCAGTGCTAGAGGGACTAGCGGGGATAGCACAGATACGCAGTATTTT. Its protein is CSARGTSGDSTDTQYF.

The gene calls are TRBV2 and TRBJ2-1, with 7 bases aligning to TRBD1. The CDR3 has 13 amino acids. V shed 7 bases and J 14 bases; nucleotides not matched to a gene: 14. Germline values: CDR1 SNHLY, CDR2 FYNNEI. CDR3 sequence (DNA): TGTGCCAGCACGATTGGTATCGGGACAGCGAAGTTCTTC. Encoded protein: CASTIGIGTAKFF.

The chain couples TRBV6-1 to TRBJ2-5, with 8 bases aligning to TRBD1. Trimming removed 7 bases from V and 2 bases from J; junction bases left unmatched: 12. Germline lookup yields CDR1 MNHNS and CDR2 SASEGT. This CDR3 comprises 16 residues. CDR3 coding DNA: TGTGCCAGCAATCTAATGACAGGGGCCAAACAAGAGACCCAGTACTTC. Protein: CASNLMTGAKQETQYF.

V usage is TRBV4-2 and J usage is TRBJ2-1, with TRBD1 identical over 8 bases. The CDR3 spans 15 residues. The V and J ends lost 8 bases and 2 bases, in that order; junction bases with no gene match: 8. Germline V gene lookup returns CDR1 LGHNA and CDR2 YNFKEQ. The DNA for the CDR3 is TGTGCCAGCGGAGAACAGGGGGTCCCCTACAATGAGCAGTTCTTC. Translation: CASGEQGVPYNEQFF.

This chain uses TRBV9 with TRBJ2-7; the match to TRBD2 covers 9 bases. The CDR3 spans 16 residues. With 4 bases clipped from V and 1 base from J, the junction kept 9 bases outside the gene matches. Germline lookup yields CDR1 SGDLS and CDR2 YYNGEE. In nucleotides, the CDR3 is TGTGCCAGCAGCAAACGAAGCGGGGGGCATTCCTACGAGCAGTACTTC. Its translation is CASSKRSGGHSYEQYF. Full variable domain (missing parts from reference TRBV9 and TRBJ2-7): DSGVTQTPKHLITATGQRVTLRCSPRSGDLSVYWYQQSLDQGLQFLIQYYNGEERAKGNILERFSAQQFPDLHSELNLSSLELGDSALYFCASSKRSGGHSYEQYFGPGTRLTVT.

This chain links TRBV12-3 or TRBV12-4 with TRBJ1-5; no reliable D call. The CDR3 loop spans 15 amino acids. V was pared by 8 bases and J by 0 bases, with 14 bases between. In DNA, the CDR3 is TGTGCCAGCGCTCGGAGGATACATAGCAATCAGCCCCAGCATTTT. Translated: CASARRIHSNQPQHF.

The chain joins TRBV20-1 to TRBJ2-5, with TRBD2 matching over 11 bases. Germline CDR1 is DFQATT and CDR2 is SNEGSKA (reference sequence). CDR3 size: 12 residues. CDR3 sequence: CGVSGGEETQYF. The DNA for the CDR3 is TGCGGGGTTAGCGGGGGGGAAGAGACCCAGTACTTC.

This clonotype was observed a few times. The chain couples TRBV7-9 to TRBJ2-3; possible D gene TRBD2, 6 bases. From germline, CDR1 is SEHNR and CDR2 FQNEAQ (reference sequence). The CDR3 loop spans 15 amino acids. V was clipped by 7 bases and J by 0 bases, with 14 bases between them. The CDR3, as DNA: TGTGCCAGCAACCTGGGACTCCCTAGCACAGATACGCAGTATTTT. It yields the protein CASNLGLPSTDTQYF.

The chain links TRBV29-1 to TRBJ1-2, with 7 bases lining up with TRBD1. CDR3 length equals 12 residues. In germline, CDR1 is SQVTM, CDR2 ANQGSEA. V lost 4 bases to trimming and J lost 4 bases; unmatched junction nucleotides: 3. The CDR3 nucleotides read TGCAGCGTTGCGGCAGGGGGCTATGGCTACACCTTC. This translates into CSVAAGGYGYTF.

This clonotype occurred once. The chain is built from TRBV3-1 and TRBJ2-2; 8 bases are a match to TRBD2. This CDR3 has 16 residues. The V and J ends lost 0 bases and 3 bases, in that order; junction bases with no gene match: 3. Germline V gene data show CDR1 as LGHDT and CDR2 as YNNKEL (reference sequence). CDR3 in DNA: TGTGCCAGCAGCCAAGAATCCGGGGGGGACACCGGGGAGCTGTTTTTT. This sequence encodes CASSQESGGDTGELFF.

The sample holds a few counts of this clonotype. CDR3 nucleotide sequence: TGTGCCAGCAGTTGGACAGGGATGGATGAGCAGTTCTTC. This translates into CASSWTGMDEQFF. The V and J genes are TRBV9 and TRBJ2-1; TRBD1 agrees at 8 bases. This CDR3 spans 13 amino acids. Germline-derived CDR1 and CDR2 are SGDLS and YYNGEE. The J segment lost 8 bases and the V segment lost 5 bases, leaving 6 bases of the junction unmatched.

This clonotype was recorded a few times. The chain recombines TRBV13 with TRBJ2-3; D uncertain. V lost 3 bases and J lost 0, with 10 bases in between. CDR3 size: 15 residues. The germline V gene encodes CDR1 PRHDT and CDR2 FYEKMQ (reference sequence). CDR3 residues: CASSFPYSSTDTQYF. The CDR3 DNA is TGTGCCAGCAGCTTCCCGTACAGTAGCACAGATACGCAGTATTTT.

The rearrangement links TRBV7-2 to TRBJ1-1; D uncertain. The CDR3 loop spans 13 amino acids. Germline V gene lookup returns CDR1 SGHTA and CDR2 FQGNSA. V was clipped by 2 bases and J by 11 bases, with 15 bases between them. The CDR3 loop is CASSLSSKQEAFF. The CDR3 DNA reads TGTGCCAGCAGCTTATCGTCTAAGCAAGAGGCTTTCTTT.

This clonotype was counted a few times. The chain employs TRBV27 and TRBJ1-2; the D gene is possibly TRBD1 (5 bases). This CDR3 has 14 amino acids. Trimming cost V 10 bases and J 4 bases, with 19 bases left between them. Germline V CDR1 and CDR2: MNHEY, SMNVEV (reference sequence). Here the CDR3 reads CATSQRGGSYGYTF. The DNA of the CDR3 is TGTGCCACCTCCCAAAGGGGAGGGTCCTATGGCTACACCTTC.

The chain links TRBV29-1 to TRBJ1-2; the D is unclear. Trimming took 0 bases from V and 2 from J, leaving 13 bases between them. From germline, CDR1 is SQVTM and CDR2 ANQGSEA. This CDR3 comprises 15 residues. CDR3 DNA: TGCAGCGTTGAAGAAGGCCGGGGTTCAAACTATGGCTACACCTTC. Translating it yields CSVEEGRGSNYGYTF.

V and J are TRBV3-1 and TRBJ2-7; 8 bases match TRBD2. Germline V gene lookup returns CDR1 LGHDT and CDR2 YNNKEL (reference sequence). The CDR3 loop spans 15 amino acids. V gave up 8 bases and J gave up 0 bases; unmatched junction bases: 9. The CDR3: CASVRRGGHSYEQYF. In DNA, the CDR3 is TGTGCCAGCGTACGACGGGGGGGACACTCCTACGAGCAGTACTTC.

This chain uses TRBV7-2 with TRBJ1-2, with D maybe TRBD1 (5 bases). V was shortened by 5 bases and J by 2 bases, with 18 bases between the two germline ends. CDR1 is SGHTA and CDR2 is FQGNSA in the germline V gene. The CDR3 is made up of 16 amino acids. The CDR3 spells CASSGRIGGPNYGYTF. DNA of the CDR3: TGTGCCAGCAGCGGAAGAATCGGGGGACCCAACTATGGCTACACCTTC.

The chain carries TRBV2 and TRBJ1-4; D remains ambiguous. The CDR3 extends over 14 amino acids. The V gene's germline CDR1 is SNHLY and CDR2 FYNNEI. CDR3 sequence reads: CATQQPGEDEKLFF. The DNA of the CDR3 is TGTGCTACCCAACAACCCGGGGAAGATGAAAAACTGTTTTTT. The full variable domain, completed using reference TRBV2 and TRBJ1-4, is EPEVTQTPSHQVTQMGQEVILRCVPISNHLYFYWYRQILGQKVEFLVSFYNNEISEKSEIFDDQFSVERPDGSNFTLKIRSTKLEDSAMYFCATQQPGEDEKLFFGSGTQLSVL.

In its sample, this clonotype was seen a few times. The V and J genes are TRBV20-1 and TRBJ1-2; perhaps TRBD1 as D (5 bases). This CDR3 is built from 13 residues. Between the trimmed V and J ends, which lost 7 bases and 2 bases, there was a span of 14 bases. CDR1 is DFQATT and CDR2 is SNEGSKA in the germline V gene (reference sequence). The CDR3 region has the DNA TGCAGTGGTGCCCTAGGGACCAACTATGGCTACACCTTC. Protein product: CSGALGTNYGYTF.

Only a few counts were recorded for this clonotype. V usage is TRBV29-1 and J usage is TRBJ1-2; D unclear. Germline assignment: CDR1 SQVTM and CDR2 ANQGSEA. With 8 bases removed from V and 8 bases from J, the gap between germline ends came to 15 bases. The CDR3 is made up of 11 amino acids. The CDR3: CSILTGYGYTF. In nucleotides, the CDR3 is TGCAGCATTCTGACGGGTTACGGCTACACCTTC.

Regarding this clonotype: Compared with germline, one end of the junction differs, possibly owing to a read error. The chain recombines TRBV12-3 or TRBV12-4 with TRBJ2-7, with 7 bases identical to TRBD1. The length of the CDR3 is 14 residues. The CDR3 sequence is CASSPRGFSCEQYF. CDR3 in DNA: TGTGCCAGCAGTCCCAGGGGGTTCTCCTGCGAGCAGTACTTC.

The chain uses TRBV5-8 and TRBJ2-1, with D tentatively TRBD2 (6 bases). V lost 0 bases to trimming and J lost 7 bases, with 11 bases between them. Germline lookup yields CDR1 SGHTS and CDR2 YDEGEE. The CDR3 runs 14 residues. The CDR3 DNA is TGTGCCAGCAGCTTGGGTCTAGCGATGAATGAGCAGTTCTTC. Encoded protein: CASSLGLAMNEQFF.

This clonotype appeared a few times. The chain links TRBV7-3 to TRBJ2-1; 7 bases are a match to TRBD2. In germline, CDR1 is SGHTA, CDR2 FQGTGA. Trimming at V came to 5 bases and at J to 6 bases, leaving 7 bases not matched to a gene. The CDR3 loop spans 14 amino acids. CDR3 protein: CASSPPGLFNEQFF. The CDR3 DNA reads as TGTGCCAGCAGCCCCCCGGGACTATTCAATGAGCAGTTCTTC.

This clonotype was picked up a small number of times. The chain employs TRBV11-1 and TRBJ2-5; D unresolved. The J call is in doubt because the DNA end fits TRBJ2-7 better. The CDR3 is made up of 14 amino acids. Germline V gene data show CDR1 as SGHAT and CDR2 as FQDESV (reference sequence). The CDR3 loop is CASSLDAGENEQYF. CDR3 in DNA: TGTGCCAGCAGCTTAGACGCAGGCGAGAACGAGCAGTACTTC.

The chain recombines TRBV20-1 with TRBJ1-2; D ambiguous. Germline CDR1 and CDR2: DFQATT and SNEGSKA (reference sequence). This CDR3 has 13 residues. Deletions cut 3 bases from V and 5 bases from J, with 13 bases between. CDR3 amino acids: CSARTFGRYGYTF. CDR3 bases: TGCAGTGCTAGGACATTTGGCAGATATGGCTACACCTTC.

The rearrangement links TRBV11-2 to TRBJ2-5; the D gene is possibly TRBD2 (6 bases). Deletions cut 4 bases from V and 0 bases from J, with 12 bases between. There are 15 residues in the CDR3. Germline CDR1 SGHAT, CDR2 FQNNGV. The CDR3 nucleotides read TGTGCCAGCAGCTCGGCCCGGGGGTACCAAGAGACCCAGTACTTC. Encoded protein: CASSSARGYQETQYF.